This T cell receptor beta chain derives from a study of T cell repertoires in cytomegalovirus infection (dated by TCRdb to between 2018 and 2020). Background on the whole study: The HLA type of each donor mattered for the analysis, because public TCR beta signatures pointed to carriage of CMV infection along with the matching HLA type.

With regard to this clonotype: It lacks a known antigen. No much larger clone exists at a distance of one base, and base qualities are not known.

Based on the germline V gene (reference sequence), the CDR1 and CDR2 sequences are SEHNR and FQNEAQ. CDR3 length: 16 amino acids, cysteine to phenylalanine. Of all the DNA, just the CDR3 is kept, 48 bases in frame from base 1. V is shortened by 0 bases, J by 3 bases, and the region joining them spans 11 bases. Results and caveats for the whole study, not just this receptor: Cumulative frequency of public TCR beta family members discriminated carriers of CMV infection plus the relevant HLA type in this cohort and an independent roughly 320-donor cohort. The ex vivo response was dominated by HLA-C-restricted CMV-specific TCR beta clonotypes, and the single most frequent clonotype in two of eight donors was supplied by these HLA-C-restricted clonotypes.

Sequencing took place on an Illumina HiSeq 1500. TCRdb itself trimmed the public reads at Q25 with fastp, ran MiXCR and retained productive beta chains. Each entry is one CDR3 protein sequence, shown with its most common DNA and genes. The sample yields roughly 720,000 distinct CDR3 sequences; roughly a third were counted once. The biggest ten clones account for about 2.8% of the sample. The receptor comes from a human donor in good health (CMV status not recorded). Some clones in this sample may be carry-over from other donors' samples. The rearranged segments are TRBV7-9 and TRBJ1-4, with TRBD1 as a weak D call on 6 bases. Sequencing input: PBMCs. For the CDR3, the sequence is CASSLARDKPNEKLFF. The sequenced DNA is TGTGCCAGCAGCTTAGCGCGGGACAAACCTAATGAAAAACTGTTTTTT.